What follows are 32 T cell receptor beta chains derived from one specimen sequenced in a study of T cell repertoires in cytomegalovirus infection (dated by TCRdb to the late 2010s). Reads for this sample came from an Illumina HiSeq 1500. The public reads were run again by TCRdb, first through fastp at Q25 and then through MiXCR, and only productive beta chains were kept. Every distinct CDR3 protein forms one entry, paired with its most common genes and DNA. The sample table contains approximately 550,000 distinct CDR3 sequences; only one count was recorded for approximately 17% of them. The top ten hold 20% to 30% of the sample. The sample taken for sequencing was CD8+ T cells from PBMCs. The receptors shown here come from a human donor in good health (CMV status not recorded). Some clones in this sample may be carry-over from other donors' samples.

This clonotype came up many times. The genes are TRBV7-8 and TRBJ2-7, with D possibly being TRBD2 (5 bases). Germline CDR1 and CDR2: SGHVS and FQNEAQ. The CDR3 extends over 14 amino acids. Trimming pared 4 bases from V and 3 bases from J, leaving 13 bases between. The CDR3 protein is CASSSGELIYEQYF. The DNA of the CDR3 is TGTGCCAGCAGCTCTGGGGAGCTAATCTACGAGCAGTACTTC.

This rearrangement joins TRBV6-1 to TRBJ1-6; D unresolved. Trimming removed 4 bases from V and 0 bases from J, with 16 bases in between. Germline V gene sequence: CDR1 MNHNS, CDR2 SASEGT. The CDR3 sequence is 18 residues long. The CDR3: CASSVVPYMDSYNSPLHF. CDR3 coding DNA: TGTGCCAGCAGTGTGGTGCCGTATATGGACTCCTATAATTCACCCCTCCACTTT.

A few counts support this clonotype. The CDR3 sequence: CASSVDRSNNSPLHF. CDR3 DNA sequence: TGTGCCAGCAGCGTCGACAGATCTAATAATTCACCCCTCCACTTT. The V gene is TRBV9, the J gene TRBJ1-6; TRBD1 is a possible D gene (5 bases). Germline CDR1 and CDR2: SGDLS and YYNGEE. This CDR3 comprises 15 residues. V was cut by 2 bases and J by 5 bases, with 11 bases left in between.

This clonotype came up once. This may come from a read error, since a much larger clone is one base off. The rearrangement joins TRBV11-2 to TRBJ2-7; the D gene could be TRBD1 or TRBD2 (5 bases each). The CDR3 has 12 residues. The germline V gene encodes CDR1 SGHAT and CDR2 FQNNGV. The CDR3 DNA reads TGTGCCAGCAGCTCACTAGGGGTCGAGCAGTGCTTC. Translating it yields CASSSLGVEQCF.

Ten or more counts support this clonotype. J is TRBJ2-1 and V is TRBV12-5; a weak D match, TRBD1 (5 bases). The CDR3 totals 17 residues. The V gene's germline CDR1 is LGHNT and CDR2 FRNRAP. V was clipped by 5 bases and J by 8 bases, with 25 bases between them. The CDR3, as DNA: TGTGCTAGTGGTCGACCAGAAAGACAGCTGCTCTTGGATGAGCAGTTCTTC. Translating it yields CASGRPERQLLLDEQFF.

This clonotype was recorded many times. This chain links TRBV7-3 with TRBJ2-2, with TRBD1 identical over 8 bases. The ends lost 6 bases at V and 2 bases at J; junction bases unmatched: 14. Germline CDR1 SGHTA, CDR2 FQGTGA. This CDR3 is built from 18 residues. CDR3 bases: TGTGCCAGCAGTCTTCATCAGTCGGGACAGGACAACACCGGGGAGCTGTTTTTT. It yields the protein CASSLHQSGQDNTGELFF.

This clonotype has just a few counts. The chain combines TRBV19 with TRBJ1-4; tentative D call: TRBD1 (5 bases). Trimming left V 6 bases short and J 11 bases short, with 22 bases between. Germline lookup yields CDR1 LNHDA and CDR2 SQIVND (reference sequence). The length of the CDR3 is 15 residues. The CDR3: CASRGDDSQYGKLFF. The CDR3 coding sequence is TGTGCCAGTAGGGGAGACGACAGCCAATATGGGAAACTGTTTTTT.

This clonotype was seen many times. The rearrangement joins TRBV7-9 to TRBJ2-1; 7 bases line up with TRBD1. V gave up 7 bases and J gave up 3 bases; unmatched junction bases: 9. The CDR3 loop spans 15 amino acids. Germline V gene sequence: CDR1 SEHNR, CDR2 FQNEAQ (reference sequence). The CDR3 region has the DNA TGTGCCAGCATCGACAGGGAGTTAGGCTACAATGAGCAGTTCTTC. Translation gives CASIDRELGYNEQFF.

Ten or more counts support this clonotype. The chain combines TRBV19 with TRBJ2-7; D perhaps matches TRBD1 (6 bases). CDR1 LNHDA and CDR2 SQIVND come from the germline V gene (reference sequence). The ends were cut back, 1 base at V and 3 bases at J, with 7 bases in the middle. The CDR3 loop spans 13 amino acids. As DNA, the CDR3 is TGTGCCAGTAGTATAGGCAGGGGCTACGAGCAGTACTTC. It encodes CASSIGRGYEQYF.

Note on this clonotype: At one boundary the junction diverges from the germline segment, which might be a read error. The rearrangement joins TRBV6-6 to TRBJ2-1, with D maybe TRBD1 (6 bases). The CDR3 is 14 residues long. The germline gives CDR1 MNHNY, CDR2 SVGAGI (reference sequence). The CDR3: CASRYSTQGNEQFF. In nucleotides, the CDR3 is TGTGCCAGCAGGTACTCGACACAGGGAAATGAGCAGTTCTTC.

This clonotype came up many times. V usage is TRBV12-3 or TRBV12-4 and J usage is TRBJ2-4; 14 bases fit TRBD2. The CDR3 is 16 amino acids. V was pared by 3 bases and J by 3 bases, with 1 base of the junction left unmatched. Written as DNA, the CDR3 is TGTGCCAGCAGTTTGGGGACTAGCGGGGGCAAAAACATTCAGTACTTC. Its translation is CASSLGTSGGKNIQYF.

This clonotype was found many times. Here the CDR3 reads CAFHRQDSANTGELFF. CDR3 nucleotides: TGTGCCTTCCATCGACAGGACTCCGCGAACACCGGGGAGCTGTTTTTT. The V and J genes are TRBV7-9 and TRBJ2-2, with D possibly matching TRBD1 (6 bases). Trimming shortened V by 11 bases and J by 0 bases, and 19 bases separated the two germline ends. This CDR3 region has 16 residues. CDR1 is SEHNR and CDR2 is FQNEAQ in the germline V gene (reference sequence).

The J gene is TRBJ2-1, the V gene TRBV14; no clear D gene. Germline V gives CDR1 SGHDN, CDR2 FVKESK. Trimming removed 0 bases from V and 9 bases from J, with 6 bases in between. The CDR3 runs to 12 residues. This CDR3 is CASSQEMGEQFF. DNA of the CDR3: TGTGCCAGCAGCCAAGAAATGGGTGAGCAGTTCTTC.

This clonotype has at least ten counts. The chain couples TRBV6-2 or TRBV6-3 to TRBJ2-5; D remains unclear. There are 13 residues in the CDR3. Trimming removed 6 bases at V and 3 bases at J, with 11 bases between. CDR1 is MNHEY, CDR2 SVGEGT, per germline. CDR3 bases: TGTGCCAGCAGCGACGCTGCAGAAGAGACCCAGTACTTC. Protein sequence: CASSDAAEETQYF.

In DNA form, the CDR3 reads TGTGCCAGCAGTTTAAGGGGACTAGTTGTCGATACGCAGTATTTT. Amino acids: CASSLRGLVVDTQYF. This chain connects TRBV27 to TRBJ2-3; 8 bases match TRBD2. The CDR3 has 15 residues. The germline gives CDR1 MNHEY, CDR2 SMNVEV (reference sequence). Unmatched junction bases numbered 7, after V lost 2 bases and J lost 6 bases.

This clonotype has more than one count but fewer than ten. This chain uses TRBV24-1 with TRBJ2-2; D uncertain. CDR3 length equals 14 residues. Germline V CDR1 and CDR2: KGHDR, SFDVKD. V lost 1 base and J lost 4, with 6 bases in between. The CDR3 DNA sequence: TGTGCCACCAGTGATTTCTCGATCACCGGGGAGCTGTTTTTT. It encodes CATSDFSITGELFF.

In this sample, this clonotype turned up a few times. V usage is TRBV28 and J usage is TRBJ1-5; 9 bases line up with TRBD1. The V and J ends lost 7 bases and 6 bases, in that order; junction bases with no gene match: 7. This CDR3 region has 14 residues. Germline loops: CDR1 MDHEN, CDR2 SYDVKM. CDR3 nucleotides: TGTGCCAGCACTAGGGACAGGGCTTTTCAGCCCCAGCATTTT. Translation: CASTRDRAFQPQHF.

This clonotype was picked up many times. The rearrangement uses TRBV28 and TRBJ2-7; 9 bases align to TRBD2. V shed 4 bases and J 3 bases; nucleotides not matched to a gene: 13. Germline V gene lookup returns CDR1 MDHEN and CDR2 SYDVKM. The CDR3 is 17 amino acids. The CDR3: CASSSRGSGSKDYEQYF. CDR3 sequence (DNA): TGTGCCAGCAGTTCCCGGGGTAGCGGGAGTAAGGACTACGAGCAGTACTTC.

This clonotype occurred a few times. This chain links TRBV4-2 with TRBJ1-2; TRBD1 agrees at 7 bases. The CDR3 runs 15 residues. Losses at the gene ends were 1 base for V and 4 bases for J; bases not matched to a gene: 6. CDR1 is LGHNA, CDR2 YNFKEQ, per germline. CDR3 protein: CASSQVTGEGYGYTF. The CDR3 bases are TGTGCCAGCAGCCAAGTCACAGGGGAGGGCTATGGCTACACCTTC.

At least ten counts were recorded for this clonotype. The genes are TRBV9 and TRBJ1-1; D might be TRBD1 (5 bases). Germline CDR1 SGDLS, CDR2 YYNGEE. V was cut by 3 bases and J by 1 base, with 16 bases left in between. This CDR3 is 16 amino acids long. The DNA of the CDR3 is TGTGCCAGCAGCGAACTGGGGGAGCAGCCGAACACTGAAGCTTTCTTT. This sequence encodes CASSELGEQPNTEAFF.

The chain has TRBV9 and TRBJ1-2; D might be TRBD1 (6 bases). The CDR3 runs to 16 residues. V lost 0 bases and J 3 bases, leaving 15 bases between the germline ends. Germline V CDR1 and CDR2: SGDLS, YYNGEE. The CDR3 here is CASSVDPGTPYYGYTF. The CDR3 nucleotides are TGTGCCAGCAGCGTAGACCCCGGGACACCCTACTATGGCTACACCTTC. The full variable domain, its missing parts supplied by reference TRBV9 and TRBJ1-2, is DSGVTQTPKHLITATGQRVTLRCSPRSGDLSVYWYQQSLDQGLQFLIQYYNGEERAKGNILERFSAQQFPDLHSELNLSSLELGDSALYFCASSVDPGTPYYGYTFGSGTRLTVV.

This clonotype was seen repeatedly, ten times or more. The chain joins TRBV7-9 to TRBJ2-3, with 9 nucleotides matching TRBD2. Per the germline V gene, CDR1 is SEHNR and CDR2 is FQNEAQ (reference sequence). The CDR3 sequence is 15 residues long. The V gene end was trimmed by 2 bases and the J gene end by 3 bases; junction bases not matched to a gene: 3. The CDR3 reads CASSLNLAGTDTQYF. The DNA of the CDR3 is TGTGCCAGCAGCTTAAATCTAGCGGGAACAGATACGCAGTATTTT.

This clonotype was recorded many times. The chain joins TRBV7-8 to TRBJ2-2, with a tentative D call TRBD1 (5 bases). Trimming pared 3 bases from V and 1 base from J, leaving 9 bases between. Per the germline V gene, CDR1 is SGHVS and CDR2 is FQNEAQ. This CDR3 has 15 residues. This chain's CDR3 is CASSFRGRNTGELFF. In DNA, the CDR3 is TGTGCCAGCAGCTTTAGGGGAAGGAACACCGGGGAGCTGTTTTTT.

V is TRBV13 and J is TRBJ1-2, with 7 bases fitting TRBD1. This CDR3 is 14 amino acids long. From germline, CDR1 is PRHDT and CDR2 FYEKMQ (reference sequence). Trimming took 6 bases from V and 5 from J; bases not matched to a gene: 9. The CDR3 region has the DNA TGTGCCAGCAGAGGGACAGAGACGGTTTATGGCTACACCTTC. Protein: CASRGTETVYGYTF.

This clonotype was seen repeatedly, ten times or more. The chain recombines TRBV7-8 with TRBJ1-5, with D tentatively TRBD1 (5 bases). There are 15 residues in the CDR3. From germline, CDR1 is SGHVS and CDR2 FQNEAQ. The V end was cut by 5 bases, the J end by 0 bases, with 11 bases between. This CDR3 reads CASSLWGYSNQPQHF. The CDR3 coding sequence is TGTGCCAGCAGCCTCTGGGGCTATAGCAATCAGCCCCAGCATTTT. The full variable domain, rest sourced from reference TRBV7-8 and TRBJ1-5, is GAGVSQSPRYKVAKRGQDVALRCDPISGHVSLFWYQQALGQGPEFLTYFQNEAQLDKSGLPSDRFFAERPEGSVSTLKIQRTQQEDSAVYLCASSLWGYSNQPQHFGDGTRLSIL.

This clonotype was detected many times. The chain has TRBV6-1 and TRBJ2-7; 7 nucleotides line up with TRBD1. The V segment lost 3 bases and the J segment 1 base; nucleotides outside the gene matches: 6. The CDR3 totals 15 residues. CDR1 is MNHNS, CDR2 SASEGT, per germline. CDR3 DNA sequence: TGTGCCAGCAGTGATGGGACAGTTTCTTCCTACGAGCAGTACTTC. The encoded protein is CASSDGTVSSYEQYF.

There are many counts of this clonotype. This chain joins TRBV7-8 and TRBJ2-1; 7 positions match TRBD2. J gave up 9 bases and V 5 bases, and 7 bases lay outside the gene matches. Germline assignment: CDR1 SGHVS and CDR2 FQNEAQ. The CDR3 covers 13 residues. CDR3 protein: CASSPPAGVEQFF. The CDR3 nucleotides are TGTGCCAGCAGCCCCCCCGCGGGAGTTGAGCAGTTCTTC.

This clonotype was observed many times. The chain is built from TRBV28 and TRBJ2-7, with 9 bases that match TRBD1. The CDR3 is 14 residues long. V was clipped by 7 bases and J by 3 bases; unmatched bases: 7. Looked up from germline, CDR1 is MDHEN and CDR2 is SYDVKM. Here the CDR3 reads CASIRTGEGYEQYF. CDR3 sequence (DNA): TGTGCCAGCATCCGGACAGGGGAAGGCTACGAGCAGTACTTC.

The sample holds many counts of this clonotype. DNA of the CDR3: TGTGCCAGCAGCTCACCCGGGTACTACGAGCAGTACTTC. Translating it yields CASSSPGYYEQYF. The chain combines TRBV7-9 with TRBJ2-7; D not certain. The V end lost 4 bases, the J end lost 3 bases, and 10 bases lay between the germline ends. Germline V gene sequence: CDR1 SEHNR, CDR2 FQNEAQ (reference sequence). The CDR3 runs 13 residues.

A word on this clonotype: This may come from a read error, since a much larger clone is one base off. Given the absence of the conserved phenylalanine or tryptophan at the CDR3 end, a read error is likely. The chain joins TRBV11-1 to TRBJ2-2; 11 bases fit TRBD2. CDR3 length: 18 residues. Trimming at V came to 0 bases and at J to 4 bases, leaving 7 bases not matched to a gene. Germline assignment: CDR1 SGHAT and CDR2 FQDESV (reference sequence). CDR3 sequence (DNA): TGTGCCAGCAGCTTAGCACTAGCGGGGGTCTCCCCCACCGGGGAGCTGTTTTTA. Residues: CASSLALAGVSPTGELFL.

This clonotype occurred many times. The J gene is TRBJ1-6, the V gene TRBV6-1, with D possibly being TRBD1 (5 bases). The CDR3 covers 18 residues. The germline V gene encodes CDR1 MNHNS and CDR2 SASEGT. Trimming pared 6 bases from V and 0 bases from J, leaving 18 bases between. This CDR3 is CASSQRGLYSSYNSPLHF. CDR3 in DNA: TGTGCCAGCAGCCAAAGGGGTCTGTACAGCTCCTATAATTCACCCCTCCACTTT.

As concerns this clonotype: A much bigger clone sits one base away, suggesting this may be a read error. The V and J genes are TRBV11-2 and TRBJ2-3, with D possibly being TRBD1 (7 bases). V lost 3 bases and J 4 bases, leaving 11 bases between the germline ends. CDR1 and CDR2 from the germline V gene are SGHAT and FQNNGV. The CDR3 is made up of 14 amino acids. The CDR3 spells CASSFQGDSDTQYF. CDR3 coding DNA: TGTGCCAGCAGCTTTCAGGGGGACTCAGATACGCAGTATTTT.